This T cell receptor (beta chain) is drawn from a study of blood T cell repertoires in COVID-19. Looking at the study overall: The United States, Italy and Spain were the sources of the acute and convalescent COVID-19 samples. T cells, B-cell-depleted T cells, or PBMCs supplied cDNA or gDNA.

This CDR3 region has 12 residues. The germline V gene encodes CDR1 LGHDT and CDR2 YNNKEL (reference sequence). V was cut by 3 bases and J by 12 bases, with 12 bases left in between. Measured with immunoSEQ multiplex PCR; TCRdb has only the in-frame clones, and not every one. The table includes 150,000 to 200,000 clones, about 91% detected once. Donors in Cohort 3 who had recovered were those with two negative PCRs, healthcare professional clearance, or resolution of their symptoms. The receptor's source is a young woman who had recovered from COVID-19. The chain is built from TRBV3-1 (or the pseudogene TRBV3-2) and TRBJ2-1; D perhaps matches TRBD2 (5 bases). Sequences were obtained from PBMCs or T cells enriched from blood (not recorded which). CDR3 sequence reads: CASSHVGGWQFF. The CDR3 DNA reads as TGTGCCAGCAGCCACGTAGGAGGATGGCAGTTCTTC.